These 27 T cell receptor beta chains came from one sample sequenced in a study of T cells in Graves' hyperthyroidism and ophthalmopathy. RNA transcripts were the template for amplifying TCR beta CDR3 regions. In the first-round RT-PCR of the TCR CDR3, the HTBI primer set was used. TCRdb fed the multiplex PCR reads into MiXCR, producing one record per CDR3 protein. The table lists nearly 600,000 distinct CDR3 sequences, approximately 13% of them singletons. Sequencing was carried out using blood. Receptors originate from a woman aged 25 to 39 with Graves' hyperthyroidism that later progressed to Graves' ophthalmopathy.

A remark on this clonotype: An end of the junction differs from the germline gene, which may be a read error. The chain joins TRBV7-2 to TRBJ2-7; D possibly corresponds to TRBD2 (5 bases). CDR1 and CDR2 from the germline V gene are SGHTA and FQGNSA. The CDR3 covers 14 residues. The CDR3: CASSLVPAEYGQYF. In nucleotides, the CDR3 is TGTGCCAGCAGCTTAGTTCCAGCGGAGTACGGGCAGTACTTC.

This clonotype was seen at least ten times. The gene calls are TRBV7-2 and TRBJ1-1; D is undetermined. V shed 1 base and J shed 0 bases, with 9 bases lying between them. Looked up from germline, CDR1 is SGHTA and CDR2 is FQGNSA. The CDR3 totals 15 residues. The CDR3 region has the DNA TGTGCCAGCAGCTTAGGTTTTGGGTTGAACACTGAAGCTTTCTTT. The encoded protein is CASSLGFGLNTEAFF.

Many counts were recorded for this clonotype. The rearrangement uses TRBV7-3 and TRBJ2-3; TRBD1 matches 9 bases. The J segment lost 0 bases and the V segment lost 4 bases, leaving 2 bases of the junction unmatched. The CDR3 covers 15 residues. Germline values: CDR1 SGHTA, CDR2 FQGTGA. The CDR3 protein is CASSSGTGSTDTQYF. CDR3 coding DNA: TGTGCCAGCAGCTCCGGGACAGGGAGCACAGATACGCAGTATTTT.

This clonotype was seen at least ten times. This sequence joins TRBV6-1 and TRBJ1-2, with a tentative D call TRBD1 (6 bases). CDR3 length: 12 residues. From germline, CDR1 is MNHNS and CDR2 SASEGT. V lost 6 bases and J 6 bases, leaving 11 bases between the germline ends. DNA for the CDR3: TGTGCCAGCAGACGGACAGATAATGGCTACACCTTC. It is translated as CASRRTDNGYTF.

In its sample, this clonotype was seen a few times. The CDR3 coding sequence is TGCGCCAGCAGCCTGGGACTAGCGGGAGGGCCAGGAGGGTGGAATGAGCAGTTCTTC. The encoded protein is CASSLGLAGGPGGWNEQFF. The chain links TRBV4-3 to TRBJ2-1; TRBD2 agrees at 16 bases. V shed 4 bases, J shed 7 bases, and the junction held 13 bases outside the gene matches. The CDR3 extends over 19 amino acids. Germline values: CDR1 LGHNA, CDR2 YSLEER.

This clonotype was seen at least ten times. The rearrangement links TRBV19 to TRBJ2-2; D remains unclear. Germline V gives CDR1 LNHDA, CDR2 SQIVND (reference sequence). V shed 5 bases and J shed 1 base, with 17 bases lying between them. This CDR3 contains 17 residues. CDR3 in amino acids: CASSPTPVGGNTGELFF. The CDR3 DNA sequence: TGTGCCAGTAGTCCCACACCGGTCGGCGGGAACACCGGGGAGCTGTTTTTT.

The sample holds a few counts of this clonotype. Here the CDR3 reads CASSLGGASNTEAFF. In DNA, the CDR3 is TGTGCCAGCAGCTTGGGCGGGGCGAGCAACACTGAAGCTTTCTTT. The gene calls are TRBV5-6 and TRBJ1-1; D perhaps matches TRBD1 (5 bases). V lost 0 bases to trimming and J lost 2 bases, with 11 bases between them. CDR1 is SGHDT and CDR2 is YYEEEE in the germline V gene. CDR3 length equals 15 residues.

This clonotype came up a few times. In nucleotides, the CDR3 is TGTGCCAGCAGCCCACCTCTAAGCAATGAGCAGTTCTTC. Translated, it gives CASSPPLSNEQFF. The V and J genes are TRBV7-3 and TRBJ2-1; D is ambiguous. Germline-derived CDR1 and CDR2 are SGHTA and FQGTGA. CDR3 size: 13 residues. The V end lost 5 bases, the J end lost 6 bases, and 11 bases lay between the germline ends.

This clonotype was seen at least ten times. The chain has TRBV29-1 and TRBJ1-1; possibly TRBD1 for D (6 bases). CDR1 and CDR2 from the germline V gene are SQVTM and ANQGSEA. V lost 6 bases and J lost 0, with 14 bases in between. The CDR3 length is 14 residues. CDR3 amino acids: CSVGTPAMNTEAFF. The CDR3 DNA is TGCAGCGTCGGGACACCGGCCATGAACACTGAAGCTTTCTTT. The whole variable domain, remainder taken from reference TRBV29-1 and TRBJ1-1, is SAVISQKPSRDICQRGTSLTIQCQVDSQVTMMFWYRQQPGQSLTLIATANQGSEATYESGFVIDKFPISRPNLTFSTLTVSNMSPEDSSIYLCSVGTPAMNTEAFFGQGTRLTVV.

This clonotype was seen more than once but under ten times. Since a much larger clone is just one base distant, this may be a read error. The chain is built from TRBV20-1 and TRBJ2-5, with 7 bases matching TRBD2. Germline assignment: CDR1 DFQATT and CDR2 SNEGSKA (reference sequence). This CDR3 region has 12 residues. The chain's CDR3 is CNAGRNQETQYF. The CDR3 bases are TGCAATGCCGGGAGGAACCAAGAGACCCAGTACTTC.

Comment on this clonotype: This sequence may be a read error, since a much larger clone differs from it by one base. This chain connects TRBV10-3 to TRBJ1-2, with a tentative D call TRBD1 (6 bases). Trimming took off 5 bases at V and 8 bases at J, with 21 bases between the two ends. Germline values: CDR1 ENHRY, CDR2 SYGVKD. The CDR3 runs to 15 residues. Here the CDR3 DNA reads TGTGCCATCAGTTCCCTGGAACAGGGCGAGAAAGGCTACACCTTC. It translates to CAISSLEQGEKGYTF.

This clonotype was picked up many times. This rearrangement joins TRBV11-3 to TRBJ1-2, with D possibly matching TRBD1 (5 bases). Trimming removed 5 bases from V and 7 bases from J, with 11 bases in between. CDR3 length: 12 amino acids. The germline CDR1 and CDR2 sequences are SGHNT and YENEEA. The CDR3 sequence: CASSAGAIGYTF. CDR3 nucleotides: TGTGCCAGCAGCGCCGGGGCGATTGGCTACACCTTC.

This clonotype was found many times. The chain employs TRBV24-1 and TRBJ2-3; TRBD1 is a possible D gene (5 bases). This CDR3 is 15 amino acids long. Trimming shortened V by 6 bases and J by 2 bases, and 14 bases separated the two germline ends. CDR1 is KGHDR, CDR2 SFDVKD, per germline. In DNA, the CDR3 is TGTGCCACCAGTTGGGGCAGGGAAATCACAGATACGCAGTATTTT. It specifies CATSWGREITDTQYF.

V usage is TRBV7-8 and J usage is TRBJ1-1, with TRBD1 matching over 10 bases. J lost 7 bases, V lost 2 bases, and 7 bases had no gene match. The CDR3 is 15 amino acids. Germline V lookup: CDR1 SGHVS, CDR2 FQNEAQ. DNA for the CDR3: TGTGCCAGCAGCTTACGCGGGACAGGGGCCCTTGAAGCTTTCTTT. Residues: CASSLRGTGALEAFF.

To note about this clonotype: A much bigger clone sits one base away, suggesting this may be a read error. The V and J genes are TRBV29-1 and TRBJ2-7; D gene uncertain. Germline V gene lookup returns CDR1 SQVTM and CDR2 ANQGSEA. The CDR3 consists of 13 residues. The V and J ends lost 6 bases and 3 bases respectively, with 15 bases between them. The CDR3 bases are TGCAGCGTGGTGGACGGAGCTCTCTACGAGCAGTACTTC. It encodes CSVVDGALYEQYF.

This clonotype was counted many times. The V gene is TRBV11-1, the J gene TRBJ1-1; no clear D. The CDR3 runs to 13 residues. Germline CDR1 is SGHAT and CDR2 is FQDESV (reference sequence). Trimming took 2 bases from V and 5 from J, leaving 9 bases between them. The CDR3 sequence: CASSLLRFTEAFF. The CDR3 bases are TGTGCCAGCAGCTTATTGCGCTTTACTGAAGCTTTCTTT.

This clonotype has a count of ten or more. This chain joins TRBV30 and TRBJ2-3; TRBD1 agrees at 7 bases. Germline V lookup: CDR1 GTSNPN, CDR2 SVGIG (reference sequence). The CDR3 runs 14 residues. J lost 4 bases, V lost 3 bases, and 7 bases had no gene match. For the CDR3, the DNA is TGTGCCTGGAGCCCAGCGACAGGGTCAGATACGCAGTATTTT. Amino acid sequence: CAWSPATGSDTQYF.

This clonotype was seen once. A much larger clone lies one base from this, so it may be a read error. This chain connects TRBV24-1 to TRBJ2-3, with a tentative D call TRBD1 (6 bases). The CDR3 runs 16 residues. Germline lookup yields CDR1 KGHDR and CDR2 SFDVKD. The CDR3 coding sequence is TGTGCCACCAGTGACATACAGGGAGCTAGCACAGATGCGCAGTATTTT. Protein product: CATSDIQGASTDAQYF.

The rearrangement joins TRBV20-1 to TRBJ1-3; TRBD1 matches 9 bases. Per the germline V gene, CDR1 is DFQATT and CDR2 is SNEGSKA (reference sequence). The CDR3 loop spans 18 amino acids. V shed 1 base, J shed 0 bases, and the junction held 10 bases outside the gene matches. The CDR3 DNA reads as TGCAGTGCTAGAGCGAACAGGGGGCCGCTATTCTCTGGAAACACCATATATTTT. Translating gives CSARANRGPLFSGNTIYF.

The V call is TRBV19, the J call TRBJ2-5, with 9 nucleotides matching TRBD1. The V segment lost 6 bases and the J segment 4 bases; nucleotides outside the gene matches: 9. Per the germline V gene, CDR1 is LNHDA and CDR2 is SQIVND (reference sequence). CDR3 length equals 15 residues. The CDR3 DNA reads as TGTGCCAGTAGGGATGAGGGACAGGGATTAGAGACCCAGTACTTC. Its protein is CASRDEGQGLETQYF.

This clonotype has ten or more counts. This chain's CDR3 is CASSLGTSGTQETQYF. CDR3 nucleotide sequence: TGTGCCAGCAGCCTAGGGACTAGCGGGACGCAAGAGACCCAGTACTTC. The V and J genes are TRBV7-9 and TRBJ2-5, with 13 bases matching TRBD2. Unmatched junction bases numbered 5, after V lost 5 bases and J lost 2 bases. Germline-derived CDR1 and CDR2 are SEHNR and FQNEAQ (reference sequence). CDR3 length: 16 amino acids.

The chain is built from TRBV2 and TRBJ2-5; D not certain. Germline V gene data show CDR1 as SNHLY and CDR2 as FYNNEI. This CDR3 contains 11 residues. The CDR3 nucleotides are TGTGCTGGCACTACTGGGGAGACCCAGTACTTC. Protein product: CAGTTGETQYF.

The genes are TRBV27 and TRBJ1-5, with D uncertain. V shed 5 bases and J shed 5 bases, with 16 bases lying between them. Germline CDR1 is MNHEY and CDR2 is SMNVEV (reference sequence). The CDR3 runs 15 residues. The CDR3 here is CASSGGSPLHQPQHF. The CDR3, as DNA: TGTGCCAGCAGTGGAGGGAGTCCACTCCATCAGCCCCAGCATTTT.

This clonotype has ten or more counts. This chain uses TRBV7-8 with TRBJ2-5, with D perhaps TRBD1 or TRBD2 (6 bases each). Germline assignment: CDR1 SGHVS and CDR2 FQNEAQ. Trimming took 5 bases from V and 5 from J, leaving 15 bases between them. This CDR3 contains 14 residues. This CDR3 is CASSPQGGGETQYF. In DNA form, the CDR3 reads TGTGCCAGCAGCCCACAGGGTGGGGGGGAGACCCAGTACTTC.

This clonotype appeared a single time. A read error is possible here, since a much larger clone lies one base away. This chain joins TRBV29-1 and TRBJ2-7, with 9 bases aligning to TRBD1. CDR1 and CDR2 from the germline V gene are SQVTM and ANQGSEA. CDR3 length: 13 amino acids. V shed 3 bases, J shed 6 bases, and the junction held 6 bases outside the gene matches. The CDR3 reads CSVEPGQGGEQYF. DNA for the CDR3: TGCAGCGTTGAGCCGGGACAGGGTGGCGAGCAGTACTTC.

There are many counts of this clonotype. V and J are TRBV7-3 and TRBJ2-1; 8 bases agree with TRBD2. The J segment lost 8 bases and the V segment lost 8 bases, leaving 8 bases of the junction unmatched. Germline CDR1 reads SGHTA; CDR2 reads FQGTGA. The CDR3 is 13 residues long. As DNA, the CDR3 is TGTGCCAGCCGCCGAAGCGGGGGAGATGAGCAGTTCTTC. Translation gives CASRRSGGDEQFF.

Comments on this clonotype: This sequence may be a read error, since a much larger clone differs from it by one base. V gene TRBV12-3 or TRBV12-4 combines with J gene TRBJ2-3; TRBD1 matches at 8 bases. There are 14 residues in the CDR3. Germline trimming cut 6 bases from V and 6 bases from J; bases unmatched to any gene: 8. The CDR3, as DNA: TGTGCCAGCAGCTCGGACAGGGCTAGGGATACGCAGTATTTT. Its translation: CASSSDRARDTQYF.